This TCR beta chain was observed in a study of shared clonotypes between healthy human individuals. The length of the CDR3 is 13 residues. Per the germline V gene, CDR1 is SGHRS and CDR2 is YFSETQ. The V end lost 2 bases, the J end lost 2 bases, and 7 bases lay between the germline ends. About this clone itself: Its antigen is unidentified. Other DNA sequences in the sample encode the same CDR3.

General study results and limits: Tissues were not sampled, only blood, and their repertoires likely differ.

In the original processing: ImmunoSEQ junction-only sequences lacked quality scores, so their filtering differed. TCRdb's table, derived via immunoSEQ multiplex PCR, lists solely in-frame clones and lacks some. V and J calls and clone size are as listed in that table; D and trimming were resolved from the DNA. The table shows millions of clones, with approximately 95% occurring only once. This clonotype originated in a man between 18 and 29 years old in good health. The chain couples TRBV5-1 to TRBJ1-2; D gene uncertain. Sequencing was done on a sample of naive CD4+ T cells sorted from blood. Subset indicated: CD45RA+ positively selected. The CDR3 loop is CASSFSGNYGYTF. The CDR3 region has the DNA TGCGCCAGCAGCTTTTCGGGCAACTATGGCTACACCTTC.